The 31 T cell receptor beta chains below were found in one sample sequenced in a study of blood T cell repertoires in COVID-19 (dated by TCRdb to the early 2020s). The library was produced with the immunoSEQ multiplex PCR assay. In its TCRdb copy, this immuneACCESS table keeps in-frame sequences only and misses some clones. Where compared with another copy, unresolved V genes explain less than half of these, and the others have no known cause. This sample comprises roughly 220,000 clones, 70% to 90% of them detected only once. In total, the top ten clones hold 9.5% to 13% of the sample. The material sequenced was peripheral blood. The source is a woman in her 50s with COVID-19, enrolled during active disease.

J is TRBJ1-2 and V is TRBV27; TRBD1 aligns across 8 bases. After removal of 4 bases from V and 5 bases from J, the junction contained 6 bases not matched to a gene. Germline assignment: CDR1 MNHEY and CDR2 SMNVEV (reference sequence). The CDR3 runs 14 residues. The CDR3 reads CASSSRTGPYGYTF. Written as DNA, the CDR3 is TGTGCCAGCAGTTCCCGGACAGGGCCTTATGGCTACACCTTC.

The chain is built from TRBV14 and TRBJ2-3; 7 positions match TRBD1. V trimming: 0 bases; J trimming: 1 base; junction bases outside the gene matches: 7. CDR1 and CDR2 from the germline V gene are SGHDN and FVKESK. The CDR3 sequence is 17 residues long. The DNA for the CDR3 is TGTGCCAGCAGCCAAGAAGGCCACAGGGGCGGCACAGATACGCAGTATTTT. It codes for CASSQEGHRGGTDTQYF.

In nucleotides, the CDR3 is TGTGCCAGCAGCGTAACAAGCGGCACAGATACGCAGTATTTT. Its protein is CASSVTSGTDTQYF. J is TRBJ2-3 and V is TRBV9; D unclear. Trimming took 1 base from V and 1 from J, leaving 7 bases between them. Germline lookup yields CDR1 SGDLS and CDR2 YYNGEE. The CDR3 has 14 residues.

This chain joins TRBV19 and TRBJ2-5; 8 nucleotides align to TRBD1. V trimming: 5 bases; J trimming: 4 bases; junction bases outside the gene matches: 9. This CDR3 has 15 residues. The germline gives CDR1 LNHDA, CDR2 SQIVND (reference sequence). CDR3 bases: TGTGCCAGTAGTTTTTCGGACAGGGCGCGAGAGACCCAGTACTTC. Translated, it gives CASSFSDRARETQYF.

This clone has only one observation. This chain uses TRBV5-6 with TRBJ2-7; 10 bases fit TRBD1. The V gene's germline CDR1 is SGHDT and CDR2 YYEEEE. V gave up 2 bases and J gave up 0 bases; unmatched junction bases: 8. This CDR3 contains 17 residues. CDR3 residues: CASSFRTGGGSSYEQYF. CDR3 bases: TGTGCCAGCAGCTTCAGGACAGGGGGTGGGAGCTCCTACGAGCAGTACTTC.

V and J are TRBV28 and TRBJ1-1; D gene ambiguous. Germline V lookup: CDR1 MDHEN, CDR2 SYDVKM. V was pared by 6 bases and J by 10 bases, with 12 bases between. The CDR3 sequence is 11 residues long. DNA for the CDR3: TGTGCCAGCAGCCATCTCGGTCGAGCTTTCTTT. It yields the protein CASSHLGRAFF.

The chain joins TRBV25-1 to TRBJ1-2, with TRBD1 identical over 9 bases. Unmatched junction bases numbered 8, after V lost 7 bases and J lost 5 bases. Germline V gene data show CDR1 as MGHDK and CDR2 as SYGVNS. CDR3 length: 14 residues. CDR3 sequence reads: CASTGTGGRYGYTF. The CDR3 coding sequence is TGTGCCAGCACCGGAACAGGGGGCAGGTATGGCTACACCTTC.

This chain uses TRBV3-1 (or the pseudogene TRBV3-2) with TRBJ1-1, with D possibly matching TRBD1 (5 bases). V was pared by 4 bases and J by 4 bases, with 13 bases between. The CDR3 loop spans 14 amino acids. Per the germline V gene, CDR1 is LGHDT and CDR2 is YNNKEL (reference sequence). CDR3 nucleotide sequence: TGTGCCAGCAGCCGAGGGGTGGGGGGCACTGAAGCTTTCTTT. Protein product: CASSRGVGGTEAFF.

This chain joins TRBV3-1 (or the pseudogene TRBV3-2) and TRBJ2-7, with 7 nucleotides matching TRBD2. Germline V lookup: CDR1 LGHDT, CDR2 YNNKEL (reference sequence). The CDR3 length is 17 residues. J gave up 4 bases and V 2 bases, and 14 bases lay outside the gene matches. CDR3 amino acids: CASSQRWGGRGAYEQYF. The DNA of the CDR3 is TGTGCCAGCAGCCAAAGGTGGGGCGGGAGAGGGGCATACGAGCAGTACTTC.

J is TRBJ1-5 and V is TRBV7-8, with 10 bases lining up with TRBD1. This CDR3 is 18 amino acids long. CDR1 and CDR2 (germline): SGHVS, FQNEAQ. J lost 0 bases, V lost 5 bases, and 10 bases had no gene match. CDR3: CASSHRDRGSYSNQPQHF. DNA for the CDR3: TGTGCCAGCAGCCACCGGGACAGGGGCTCCTATAGCAATCAGCCCCAGCATTTT.

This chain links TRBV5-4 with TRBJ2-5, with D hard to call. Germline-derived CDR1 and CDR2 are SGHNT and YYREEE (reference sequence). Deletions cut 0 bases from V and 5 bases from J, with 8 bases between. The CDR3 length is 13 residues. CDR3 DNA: TGTGCCAGCAGCTTGGGGCAGATCGAGACCCAGTACTTC. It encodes CASSLGQIETQYF.

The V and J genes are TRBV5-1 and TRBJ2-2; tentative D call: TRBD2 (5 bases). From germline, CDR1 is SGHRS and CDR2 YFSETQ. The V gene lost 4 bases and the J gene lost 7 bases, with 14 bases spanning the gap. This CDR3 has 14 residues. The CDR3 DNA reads TGCGCCAGCAGCCAGGACTCTTCTAACGGGGAGCTGTTTTTT. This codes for CASSQDSSNGELFF.

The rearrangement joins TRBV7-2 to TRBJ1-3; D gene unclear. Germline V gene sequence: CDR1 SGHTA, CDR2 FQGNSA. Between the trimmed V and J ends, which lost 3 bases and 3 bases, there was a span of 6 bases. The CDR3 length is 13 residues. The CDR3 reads CASSFSHGNTIYF. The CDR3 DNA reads TGTGCCAGCAGCTTCAGTCATGGAAACACCATATATTTT.

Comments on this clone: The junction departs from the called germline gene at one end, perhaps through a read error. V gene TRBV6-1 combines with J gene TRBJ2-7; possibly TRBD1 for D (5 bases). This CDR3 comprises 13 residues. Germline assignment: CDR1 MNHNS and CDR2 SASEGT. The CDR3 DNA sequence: TGTGCCAGCAGTGAAGCGCTTCATAGGGGTTGGGACTTC. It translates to CASSEALHRGWDF.

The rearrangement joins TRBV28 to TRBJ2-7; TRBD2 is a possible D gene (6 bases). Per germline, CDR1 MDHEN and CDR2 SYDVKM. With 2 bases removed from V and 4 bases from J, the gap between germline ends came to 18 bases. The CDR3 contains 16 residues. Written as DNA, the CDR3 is TGTGCCAGCAGTTTAGGGAGCGGGTATAAGATGTACGAGCAGTACTTC. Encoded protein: CASSLGSGYKMYEQYF.

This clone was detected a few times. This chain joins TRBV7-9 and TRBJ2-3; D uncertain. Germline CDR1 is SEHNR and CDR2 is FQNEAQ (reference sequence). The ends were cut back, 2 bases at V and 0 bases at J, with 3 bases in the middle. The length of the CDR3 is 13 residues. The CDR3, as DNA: TGTGCCAGCAGCTTACCTAGCACAGATACGCAGTATTTT. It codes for CASSLPSTDTQYF.

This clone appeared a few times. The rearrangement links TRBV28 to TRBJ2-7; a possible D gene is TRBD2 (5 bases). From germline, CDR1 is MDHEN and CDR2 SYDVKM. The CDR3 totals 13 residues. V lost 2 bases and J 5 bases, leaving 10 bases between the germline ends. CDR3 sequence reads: CASSLTKRHEQYV. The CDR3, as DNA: TGTGCCAGCAGTTTAACGAAGCGGCACGAGCAGTACGTC.

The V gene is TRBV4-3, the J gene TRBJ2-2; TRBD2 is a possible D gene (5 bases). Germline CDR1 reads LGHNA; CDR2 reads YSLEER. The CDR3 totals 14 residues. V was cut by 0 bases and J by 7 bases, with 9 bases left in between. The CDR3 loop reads CASSQDGGSGELFF. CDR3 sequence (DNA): TGCGCCAGCAGCCAAGATGGAGGAAGCGGGGAGCTGTTTTTT.

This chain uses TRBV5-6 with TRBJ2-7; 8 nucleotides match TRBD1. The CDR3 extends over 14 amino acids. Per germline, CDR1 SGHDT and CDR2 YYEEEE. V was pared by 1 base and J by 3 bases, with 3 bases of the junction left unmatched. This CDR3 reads CASSLSRGLYEQYF. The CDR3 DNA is TGTGCCAGCAGCTTGTCCAGGGGGCTCTACGAGCAGTACTTC.

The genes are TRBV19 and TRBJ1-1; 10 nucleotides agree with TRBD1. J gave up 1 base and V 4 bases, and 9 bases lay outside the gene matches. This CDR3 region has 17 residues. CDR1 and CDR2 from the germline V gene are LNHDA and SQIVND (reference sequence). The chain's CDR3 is CASSTRTGGIWNTEAFF. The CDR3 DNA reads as TGTGCCAGTAGTACACGGACAGGGGGAATTTGGAACACTGAAGCTTTCTTT.

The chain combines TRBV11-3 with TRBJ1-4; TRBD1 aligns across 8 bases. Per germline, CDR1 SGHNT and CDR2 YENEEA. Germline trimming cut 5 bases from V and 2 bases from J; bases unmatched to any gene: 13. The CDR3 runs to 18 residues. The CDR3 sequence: CASSPEKKTGVTNEKLFF. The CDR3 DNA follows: TGTGCCAGCAGCCCCGAAAAGAAGACAGGGGTTACTAATGAAAAACTGTTTTTT.

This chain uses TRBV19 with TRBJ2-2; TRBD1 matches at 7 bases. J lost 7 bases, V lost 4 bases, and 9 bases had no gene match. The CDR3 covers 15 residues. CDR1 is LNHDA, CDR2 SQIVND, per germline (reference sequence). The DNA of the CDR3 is TGTGCCAGTAGTAGGCGGCCACAGGGGAACGGGGAGCTGTTTTTT. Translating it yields CASSRRPQGNGELFF.

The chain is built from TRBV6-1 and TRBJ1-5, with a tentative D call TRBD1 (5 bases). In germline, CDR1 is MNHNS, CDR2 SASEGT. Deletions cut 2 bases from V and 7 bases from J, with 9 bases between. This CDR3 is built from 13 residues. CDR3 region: CASSEQGGQPQHF. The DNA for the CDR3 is TGTGCCAGCAGTGAACAGGGTGGCCAGCCCCAGCATTTT.

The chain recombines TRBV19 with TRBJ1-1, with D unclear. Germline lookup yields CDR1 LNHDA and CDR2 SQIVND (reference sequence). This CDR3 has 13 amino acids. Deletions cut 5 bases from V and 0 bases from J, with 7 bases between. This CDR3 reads CASSPHLNTEAFF. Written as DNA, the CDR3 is TGTGCCAGTAGTCCCCATTTGAACACTGAAGCTTTCTTT. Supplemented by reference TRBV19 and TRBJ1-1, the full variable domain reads DGGITQSPKYLFRKEGQNVTLSCEQNLNHDAMYWYRQDPGQGLRLIYYSQIVNDFQKGDIAEGYSVSREKKESFPLTVTSAQKNPTAFYLCASSPHLNTEAFFGQGTRLTVV.

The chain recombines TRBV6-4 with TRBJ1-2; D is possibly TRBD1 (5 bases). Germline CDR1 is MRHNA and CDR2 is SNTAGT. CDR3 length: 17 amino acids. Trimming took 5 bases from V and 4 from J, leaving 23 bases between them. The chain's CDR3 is CASSNDLNKLGLYGYTF. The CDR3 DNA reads TGTGCCAGCAGTAATGATTTGAACAAATTGGGGCTCTATGGCTACACCTTC.

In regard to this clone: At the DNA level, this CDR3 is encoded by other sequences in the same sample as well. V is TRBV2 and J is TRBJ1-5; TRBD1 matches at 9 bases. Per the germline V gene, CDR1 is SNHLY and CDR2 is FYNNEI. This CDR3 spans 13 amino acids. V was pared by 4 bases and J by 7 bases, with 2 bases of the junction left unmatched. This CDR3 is CASSGTGDQPQHF. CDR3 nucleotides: TGTGCCAGCAGTGGGACAGGGGACCAGCCCCAGCATTTT.

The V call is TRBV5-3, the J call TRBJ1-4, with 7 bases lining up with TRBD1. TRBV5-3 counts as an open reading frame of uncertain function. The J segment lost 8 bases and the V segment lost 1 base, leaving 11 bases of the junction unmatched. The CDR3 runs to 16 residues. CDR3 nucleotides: TGTGCCAGAAGCTTGAAGGGCCTAGACAGGGAAGAAAAACTGTTTTTT. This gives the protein CARSLKGLDREEKLFF.

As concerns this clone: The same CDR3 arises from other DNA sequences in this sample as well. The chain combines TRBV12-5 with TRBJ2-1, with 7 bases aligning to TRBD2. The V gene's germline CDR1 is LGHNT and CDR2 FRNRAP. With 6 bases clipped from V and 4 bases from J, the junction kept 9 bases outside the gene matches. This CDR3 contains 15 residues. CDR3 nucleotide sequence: TGTGCTAGTGGCTCCGGGACTACAACATACAATGAGCAGTTCTTC. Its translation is CASGSGTTTYNEQFF.

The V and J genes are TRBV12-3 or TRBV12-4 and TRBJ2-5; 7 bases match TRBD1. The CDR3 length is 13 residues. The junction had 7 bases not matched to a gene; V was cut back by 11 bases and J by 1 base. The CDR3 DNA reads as TGTGCCTCTTCCAGGGGGACCCAAGAGACCCAGTACTTC. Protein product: CASSRGTQETQYF.

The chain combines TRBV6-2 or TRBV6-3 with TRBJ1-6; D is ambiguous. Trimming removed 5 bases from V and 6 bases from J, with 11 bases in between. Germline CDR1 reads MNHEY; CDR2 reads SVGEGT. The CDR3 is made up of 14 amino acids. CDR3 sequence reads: CASSPRGSNSPLHF. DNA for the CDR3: TGTGCCAGCAGTCCGCGGGGTAGTAATTCACCCCTCCACTTT.

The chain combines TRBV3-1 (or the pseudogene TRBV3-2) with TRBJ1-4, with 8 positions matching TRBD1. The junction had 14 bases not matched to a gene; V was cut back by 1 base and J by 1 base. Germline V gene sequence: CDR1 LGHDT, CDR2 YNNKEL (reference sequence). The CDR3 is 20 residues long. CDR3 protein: CASSQARTGFVSETNEKLFF. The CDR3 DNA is TGTGCCAGCAGCCAAGCACGGACAGGGTTTGTGTCGGAAACTAATGAAAAACTGTTTTTT.